This T cell receptor beta chain is drawn from a study of T cell responses to AZD1222 COVID-19 vaccine. Study context: Samples with a second dose at about 4 or about 12 weeks were pooled together.

The study, taken as a whole, reports: Just a handful of AZD1222 recipients were seropositive at baseline. Spike-specific TCR breadth and depth grew following two AZD1222 doses.

Germline loops: CDR1 LGHNA, CDR2 YNFKEQ. The CDR3 extends over 16 amino acids. The germline V and J ends were trimmed by 0 bases and 0 bases, with 12 bases remaining between them. This table comes from immunoSEQ multiplex PCR, and its TCRdb copy is limited to in-frame clones, with some not included. The sample includes over 150,000 clones, approximately 92% of them seen just once. Regarding this clone: No antigen is known for it.

The TCR was taken from an adult in good health. Sample: peripheral blood, taken on day 0 of AZD1222 vaccination. The gene calls are TRBV4-2 and TRBJ2-7, with no clear D. CDR3 coding DNA: TGTGCCAGCAGCCAAGACGACCCGGCTAGCTCCTACGAGCAGTACTTC. This codes for CASSQDDPASSYEQYF.